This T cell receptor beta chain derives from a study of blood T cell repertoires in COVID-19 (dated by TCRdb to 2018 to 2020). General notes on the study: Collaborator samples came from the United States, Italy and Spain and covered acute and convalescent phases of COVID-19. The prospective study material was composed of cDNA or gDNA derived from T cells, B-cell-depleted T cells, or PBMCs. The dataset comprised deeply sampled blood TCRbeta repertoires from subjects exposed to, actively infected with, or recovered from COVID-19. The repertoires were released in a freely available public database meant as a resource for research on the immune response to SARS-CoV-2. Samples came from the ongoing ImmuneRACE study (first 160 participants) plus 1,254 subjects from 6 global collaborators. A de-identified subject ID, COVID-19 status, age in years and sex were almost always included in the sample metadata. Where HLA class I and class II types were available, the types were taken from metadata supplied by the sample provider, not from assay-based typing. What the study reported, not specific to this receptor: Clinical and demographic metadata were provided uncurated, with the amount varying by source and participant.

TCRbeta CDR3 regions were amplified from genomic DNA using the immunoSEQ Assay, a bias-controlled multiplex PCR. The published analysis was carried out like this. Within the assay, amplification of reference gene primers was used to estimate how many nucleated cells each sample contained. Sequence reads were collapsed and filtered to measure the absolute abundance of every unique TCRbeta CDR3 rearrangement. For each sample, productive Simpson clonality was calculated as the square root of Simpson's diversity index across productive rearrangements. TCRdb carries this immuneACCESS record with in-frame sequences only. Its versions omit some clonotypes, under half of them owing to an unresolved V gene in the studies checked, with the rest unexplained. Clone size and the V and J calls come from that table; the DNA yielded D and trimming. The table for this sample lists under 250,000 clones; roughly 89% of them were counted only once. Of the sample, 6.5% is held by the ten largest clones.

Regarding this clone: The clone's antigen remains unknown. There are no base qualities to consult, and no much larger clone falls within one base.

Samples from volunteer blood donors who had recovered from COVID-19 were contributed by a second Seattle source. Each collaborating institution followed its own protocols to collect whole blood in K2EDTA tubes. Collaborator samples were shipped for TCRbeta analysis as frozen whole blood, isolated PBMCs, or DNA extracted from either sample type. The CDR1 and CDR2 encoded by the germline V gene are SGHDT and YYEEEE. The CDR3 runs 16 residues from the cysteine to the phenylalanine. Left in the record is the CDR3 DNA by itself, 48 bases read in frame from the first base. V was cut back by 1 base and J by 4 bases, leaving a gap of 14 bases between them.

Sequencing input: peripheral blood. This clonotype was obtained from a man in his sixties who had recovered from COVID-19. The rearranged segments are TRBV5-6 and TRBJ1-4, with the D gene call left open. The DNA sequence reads TGTGCCAGCAGCTTGTTGGGCGGGGAGCATAATGAAAAACTGTTTTTT. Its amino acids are CASSLLGGEHNEKLFF.